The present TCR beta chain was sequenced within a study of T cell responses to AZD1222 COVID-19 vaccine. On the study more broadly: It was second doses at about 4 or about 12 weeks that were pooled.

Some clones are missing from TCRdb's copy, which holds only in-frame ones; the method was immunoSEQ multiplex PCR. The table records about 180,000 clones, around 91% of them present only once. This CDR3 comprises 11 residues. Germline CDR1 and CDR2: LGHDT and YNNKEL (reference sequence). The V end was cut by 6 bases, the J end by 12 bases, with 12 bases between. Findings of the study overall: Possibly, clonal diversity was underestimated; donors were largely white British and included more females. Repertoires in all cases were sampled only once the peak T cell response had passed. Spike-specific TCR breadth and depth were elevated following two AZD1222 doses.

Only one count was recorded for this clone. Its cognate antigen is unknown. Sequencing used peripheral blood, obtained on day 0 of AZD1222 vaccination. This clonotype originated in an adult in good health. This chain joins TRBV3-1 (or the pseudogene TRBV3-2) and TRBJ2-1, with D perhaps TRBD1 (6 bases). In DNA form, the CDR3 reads TGTGCCAGCAGTACAGGGCGTTGGCAGTTCTTC. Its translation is CASSTGRWQFF.